These T cell receptor beta chains were read from a single sample in a study of regulatory T cells in long-lasting Graves disease. TCRdb itself ran the multiplex PCR reads through MiXCR, one entry per CDR3 protein. The sample lists about half a million distinct CDR3 sequences; 12% were seen once. Another study also made use of these data, one on T cells in Graves' hyperthyroidism and ophthalmopathy.

Sample: peripheral blood mononuclear cells (PBMCs), taken at new diagnosis, from a patient treated with antithyroid drugs. All receptors derive from a young woman with Graves disease. The CDR3 runs from the conserved cysteine through the conserved F or W. The order of the fields is J gene, V gene, D gene, clone size, CDR3 protein. D genes are given only for firm matches. The listing skips clone size in some rows; elsewhere it reads once, few, many or a size class.

TRBJ1-4 | TRBV7-9 | TRBD1 | few | CASRHGQAATNEKLFF
TRBJ1-2 | TRBV12-3/TRBV12-4 | NA | NA | CASRPREDYGYTF
TRBJ2-1 | TRBV18 | TRBD2 | NA | CASSGKGLAHEQFF
TRBJ2-1 | TRBV6-2/TRBV6-3 | TRBD2 | NA | CASSYELAGTTKQFF
TRBJ2-5 | TRBV18 | NA | NA | CASSSPITGRGETQYF
TRBJ2-2 | TRBV18 | NA | NA | CASSLTENTGELFF
TRBJ1-4 | TRBV6-1 | NA | NA | CASRRDQGTNEKLFF
TRBJ2-1 | TRBV28 | TRBD2 | many | CASSLLAGASEQFF
TRBJ1-5 | TRBV2 | NA | many | CASHRTVNQPQHF
TRBJ2-1 | TRBV27 | NA | NA | CASSLLQGGSSYNEQFF
TRBJ2-7 | TRBV6-5 | TRBD2 | NA | CASSYSWLAGGHDEQYF
TRBJ1-5 | TRBV6-1 | NA | many | CASRRGVEPQHF
TRBJ2-3 | TRBV6-1 | NA | NA | CASRGTTPSTDTQYF
TRBJ1-5 | TRBV30 | NA | NA | CARSEKGPVQPQHF
TRBJ2-3 | TRBV12-3/TRBV12-4 | NA | many | CASSIDSWSQTDTQYF
TRBJ2-7 | TRBV6-5 | TRBD2 | NA | CASSWGGGGLAGSEQYF
TRBJ2-1 | TRBV20-1 | NA | few | CSARDPDGYTIYNEQFF
TRBJ1-5 | TRBV5-8 | NA | few | CASSSGEPSNQPQHF
TRBJ2-2 | TRBV6-1 | NA | NA | CASTLLYTGELFF
TRBJ2-7 | TRBV6-1 | NA | NA | CASSGTGRGYEQYF
TRBJ1-2 | TRBV9 | TRBD1 | many | CASSEGAHGYTF
TRBJ2-3 | TRBV5-1 | NA | many | CASSWDQVIDTQYF
TRBJ2-7 | TRBV7-9 | TRBD2 | few | CASSFSGTIHEQYF
TRBJ2-7 | TRBV2 | NA | NA | CASESAGYEQYF
TRBJ2-3 | TRBV28 | NA | many | CASSPPGDTQYF
TRBJ2-7 | TRBV7-8 | TRBD1 | many | CASSQRQGMYTYEQYF
TRBJ2-3 | TRBV18 | TRBD1 | few | CASSPFPGQGGDTQYF
TRBJ1-2 | TRBV12-3/TRBV12-4 | NA | many | CASRLGTVQTTGYTF
TRBJ2-7 | TRBV15 | NA | many | CATSRDGYEQYF
TRBJ1-5 | TRBV28 | NA | many | CASSLSGVQPQHF
TRBJ2-5 | TRBV20-1 | TRBD2 | NA | CSARDSTSGTETQYF
TRBJ2-5 | TRBV6-1 | NA | many | CASSQVKETQYF
TRBJ2-6 | TRBV24-1 | NA | NA | CATASRSSGANVLTF
TRBJ2-5 | TRBV13 | NA | many | CASTFPPFETQYF
TRBJ2-5 | TRBV11-2 | NA | many | CASSLIDVQETQYF
TRBJ1-2 | TRBV3-1 | NA | many | CASSHGTAGGYTF
TRBJ2-1 | TRBV25-1 | NA | many | CASSEFATRNEQFF
TRBJ1-1 | TRBV27 | TRBD1 | many | CASCPTGTGHTEAFF
TRBJ1-1 | TRBV15 | NA | few | CATSEMNTEAFF
TRBJ2-1 | TRBV27 | TRBD2 | many | CASSPYLALAGSYNEQFF
TRBJ1-5 | TRBV30 | NA | many | CAWSVGQPLNQPQHF
TRBJ2-1 | TRBV5-6 | TRBD2 | NA | CASSLVPSGVYNEQFF
TRBJ2-1 | TRBV10-3 | TRBD2 | many | CATRLAGVVNEQFF
TRBJ2-3 | TRBV28 | NA | NA | CASSVQLDTQYF
TRBJ1-5 | TRBV6-2/TRBV6-3 | NA | many | CASSYGRNQPQHF
TRBJ1-6 | TRBV12-3/TRBV12-4 | TRBD1 | few | CASSPTRDSLNSPLHF
TRBJ1-6 | TRBV11-3 | NA | many | CASSLNRGSPLHF
TRBJ2-3 | TRBV3-1 | TRBD2 | many | CASSQGTSGRGSTDTQYF
TRBJ1-6 | TRBV25-1 | NA | NA | CASSEYNGYNSPLHF
TRBJ2-1 | TRBV20-1 | TRBD2 | many | CSASLLAGGFNEQFF
TRBJ2-7 | TRBV6-5 | TRBD1 | many | CASSFLRDRGYEQYF
TRBJ2-7 | TRBV12-3/TRBV12-4 | NA | many | CASSFQSGWGSYEQYF